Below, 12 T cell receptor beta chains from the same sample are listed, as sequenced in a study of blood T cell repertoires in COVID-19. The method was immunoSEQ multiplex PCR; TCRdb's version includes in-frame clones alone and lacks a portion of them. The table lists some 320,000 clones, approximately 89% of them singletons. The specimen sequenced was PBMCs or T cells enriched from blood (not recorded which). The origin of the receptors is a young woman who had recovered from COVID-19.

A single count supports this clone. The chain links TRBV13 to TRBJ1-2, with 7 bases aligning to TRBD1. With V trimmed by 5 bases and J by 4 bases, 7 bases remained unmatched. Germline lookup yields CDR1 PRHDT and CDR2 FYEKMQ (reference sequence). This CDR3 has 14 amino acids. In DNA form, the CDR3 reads TGTGCCAGCAGCCCGGCGGCAGGGGGCTATGGCTACACCTTC. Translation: CASSPAAGGYGYTF.

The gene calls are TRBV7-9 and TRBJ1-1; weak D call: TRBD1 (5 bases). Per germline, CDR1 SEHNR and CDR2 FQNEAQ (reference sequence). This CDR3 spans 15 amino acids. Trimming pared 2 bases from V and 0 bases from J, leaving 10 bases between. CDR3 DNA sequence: TGTGCCAGCAGCTTATACGGGGGAGTGAACACTGAAGCTTTCTTT. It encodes CASSLYGGVNTEAFF.

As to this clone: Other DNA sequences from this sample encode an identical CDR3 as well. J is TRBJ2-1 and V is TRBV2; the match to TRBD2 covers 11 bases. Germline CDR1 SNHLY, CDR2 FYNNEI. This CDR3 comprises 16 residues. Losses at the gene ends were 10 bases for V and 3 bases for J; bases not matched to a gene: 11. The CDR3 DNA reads TGTGCCACCGGGACTAGCGGAGGGGCCTACTACAATGAGCAGTTCTTC. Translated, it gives CATGTSGGAYYNEQFF.

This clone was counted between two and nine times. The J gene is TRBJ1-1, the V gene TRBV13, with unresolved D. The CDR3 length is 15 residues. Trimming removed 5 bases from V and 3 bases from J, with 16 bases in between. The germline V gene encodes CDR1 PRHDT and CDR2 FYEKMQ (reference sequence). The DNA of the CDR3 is TGTGCCAGCAGCCCCCCCATAGAGATGTACACTGAAGCTTTCTTT. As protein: CASSPPIEMYTEAFF.

The CDR3 region is CASAEGYEQYF. The CDR3 DNA follows: TGTGCCAGCGCTGAGGGTTACGAGCAGTACTTC. The genes are TRBV6-5 and TRBJ2-7; perhaps TRBD2 as D (5 bases). Trimming removed 8 bases from V and 4 bases from J, with 9 bases in between. Germline lookup yields CDR1 MNHEY and CDR2 SVGAGI. This CDR3 comprises 11 residues.

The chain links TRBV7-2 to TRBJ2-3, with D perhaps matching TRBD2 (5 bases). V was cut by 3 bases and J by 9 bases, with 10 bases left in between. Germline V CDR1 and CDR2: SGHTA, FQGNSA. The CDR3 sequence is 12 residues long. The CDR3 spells CASSFEGATQYF. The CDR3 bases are TGTGCCAGCAGCTTTGAGGGCGCCACGCAGTATTTT.

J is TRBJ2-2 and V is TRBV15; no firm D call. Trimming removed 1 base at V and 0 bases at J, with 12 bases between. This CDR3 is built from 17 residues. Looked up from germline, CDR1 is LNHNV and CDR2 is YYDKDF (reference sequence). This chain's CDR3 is CATSRVRDTANTGELFF. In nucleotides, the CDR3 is TGTGCCACCAGCAGAGTACGTGACACTGCGAACACCGGGGAGCTGTTTTTT.

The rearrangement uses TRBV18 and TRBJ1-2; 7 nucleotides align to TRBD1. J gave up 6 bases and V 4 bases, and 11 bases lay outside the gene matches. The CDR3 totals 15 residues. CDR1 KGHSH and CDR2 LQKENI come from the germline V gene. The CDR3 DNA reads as TGTGCCAGCTCACTCGACAGGGAAGCTGGCGATGGCTACACCTTC. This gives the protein CASSLDREAGDGYTF. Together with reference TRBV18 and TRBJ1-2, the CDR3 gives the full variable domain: NAGVMQNPRHLVRRRGQEARLRCSPMKGHSHVYWYRQLPEEGLKFMVYLQKENIIDESGMPKERFSAEFPKEGPSILRIQQVVRGDSAAYFCASSLDREAGDGYTFGSGTRLTVV.

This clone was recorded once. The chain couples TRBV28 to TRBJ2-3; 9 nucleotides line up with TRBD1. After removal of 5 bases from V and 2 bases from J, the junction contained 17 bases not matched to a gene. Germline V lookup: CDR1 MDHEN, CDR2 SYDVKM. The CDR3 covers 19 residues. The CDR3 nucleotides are TGTGCCAGCAGTGAATCCGGGACAGGGCCACAAACGATCACAGATACGCAGTATTTT. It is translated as CASSESGTGPQTITDTQYF.

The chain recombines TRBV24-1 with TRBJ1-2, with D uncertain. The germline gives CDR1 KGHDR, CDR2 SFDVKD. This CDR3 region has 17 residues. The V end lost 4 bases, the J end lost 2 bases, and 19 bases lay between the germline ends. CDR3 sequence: CATSDPPDRRGNYGYTF. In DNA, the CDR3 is TGTGCCACCAGTGACCCGCCCGATAGGCGAGGCAACTATGGCTACACCTTC.

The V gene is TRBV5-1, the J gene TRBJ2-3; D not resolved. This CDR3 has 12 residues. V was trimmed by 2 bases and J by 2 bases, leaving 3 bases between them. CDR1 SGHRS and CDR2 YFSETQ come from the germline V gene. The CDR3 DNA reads TGCGCCAGCAGCTTACTCACAGATACGCAGTATTTT. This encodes CASSLLTDTQYF.

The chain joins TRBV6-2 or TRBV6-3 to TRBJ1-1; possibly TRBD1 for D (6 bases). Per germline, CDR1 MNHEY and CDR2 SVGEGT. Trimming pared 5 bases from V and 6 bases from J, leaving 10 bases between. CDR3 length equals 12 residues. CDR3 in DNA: TGTGCCAGCAGTACAGGGAGCGCTGAAGCTTTCTTT. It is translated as CASSTGSAEAFF.